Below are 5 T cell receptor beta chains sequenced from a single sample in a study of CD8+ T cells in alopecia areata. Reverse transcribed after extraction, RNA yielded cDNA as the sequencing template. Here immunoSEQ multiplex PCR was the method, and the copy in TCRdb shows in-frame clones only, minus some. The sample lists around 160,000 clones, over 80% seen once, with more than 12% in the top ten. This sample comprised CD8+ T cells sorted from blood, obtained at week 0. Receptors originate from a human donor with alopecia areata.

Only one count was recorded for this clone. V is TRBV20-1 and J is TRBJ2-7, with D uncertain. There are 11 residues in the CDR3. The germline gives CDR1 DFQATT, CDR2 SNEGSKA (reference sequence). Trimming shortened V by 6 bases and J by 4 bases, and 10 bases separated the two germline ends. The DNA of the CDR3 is TGCAGTGCCAGAAAGGATTACGAGCAGTACTTC. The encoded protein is CSARKDYEQYF.

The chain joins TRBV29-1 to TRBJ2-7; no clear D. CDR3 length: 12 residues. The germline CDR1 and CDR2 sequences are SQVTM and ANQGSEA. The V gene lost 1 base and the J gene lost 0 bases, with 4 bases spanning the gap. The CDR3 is CSVEADSYEQYF. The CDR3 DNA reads TGCAGCGTTGAAGCAGACTCCTACGAGCAGTACTTC.

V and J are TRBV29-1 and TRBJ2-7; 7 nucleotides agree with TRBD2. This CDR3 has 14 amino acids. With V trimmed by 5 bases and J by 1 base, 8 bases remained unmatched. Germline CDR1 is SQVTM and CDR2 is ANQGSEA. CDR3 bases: TGCAGCGTTTTGGGCGGGAGTCGGTCCTACGAGCAGTACTTC. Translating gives CSVLGGSRSYEQYF.

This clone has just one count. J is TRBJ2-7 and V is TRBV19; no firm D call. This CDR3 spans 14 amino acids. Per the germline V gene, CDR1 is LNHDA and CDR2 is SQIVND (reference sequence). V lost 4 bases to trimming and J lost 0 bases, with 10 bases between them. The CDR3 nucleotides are TGTGCCAGTAGTACCCCTAGGAGCTCCTACGAGCAGTACTTC. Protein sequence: CASSTPRSSYEQYF. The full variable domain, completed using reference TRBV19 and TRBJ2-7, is DGGITQSPKYLFRKEGQNVTLSCEQNLNHDAMYWYRQDPGQGLRLIYYSQIVNDFQKGDIAEGYSVSREKKESFPLTVTSAQKNPTAFYLCASSTPRSSYEQYFGPGTRLTVT.

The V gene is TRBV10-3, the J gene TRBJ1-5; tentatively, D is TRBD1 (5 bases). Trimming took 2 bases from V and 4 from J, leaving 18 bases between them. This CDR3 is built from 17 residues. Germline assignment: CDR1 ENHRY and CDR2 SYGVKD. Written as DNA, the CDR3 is TGTGCCATCAGTGAGGGAGAGGGCAGGGTCAGTAATCAGCCCCAGCATTTT. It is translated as CAISEGEGRVSNQPQHF.